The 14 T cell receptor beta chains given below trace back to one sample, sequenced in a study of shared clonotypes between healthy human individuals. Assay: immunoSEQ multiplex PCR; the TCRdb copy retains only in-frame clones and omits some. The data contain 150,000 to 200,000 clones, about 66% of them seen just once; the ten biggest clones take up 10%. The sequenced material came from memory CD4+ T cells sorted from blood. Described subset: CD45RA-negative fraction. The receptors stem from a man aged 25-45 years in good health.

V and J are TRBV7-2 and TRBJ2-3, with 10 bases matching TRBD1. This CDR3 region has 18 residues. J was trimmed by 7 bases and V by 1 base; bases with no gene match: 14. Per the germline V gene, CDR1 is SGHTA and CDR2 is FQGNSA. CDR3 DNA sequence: TGTGCCAGCAGCTTAGGGGTCCCGGGACAGGGGCGGGGATATACGCAGTATTTT. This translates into CASSLGVPGQGRGYTQYF. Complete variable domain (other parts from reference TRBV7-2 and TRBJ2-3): GAGVSQSPSNKVTEKGKDVELRCDPISGHTALYWYRQSLGQGLEFLIYFQGNSAPDKSGLPSDRFSAERTGGSVSTLTIQRTQQEDSAVYLCASSLGVPGQGRGYTQYFGPGTRLTVL.

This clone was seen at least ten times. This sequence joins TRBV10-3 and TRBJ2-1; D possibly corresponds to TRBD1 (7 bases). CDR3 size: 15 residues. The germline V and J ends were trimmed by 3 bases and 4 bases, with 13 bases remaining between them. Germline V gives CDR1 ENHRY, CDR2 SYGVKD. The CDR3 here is CAISDGGGVYNEQFF. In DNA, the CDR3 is TGTGCCATCAGTGATGGAGGGGGCGTATACAATGAGCAGTTCTTC.

CDR3 protein: CASSSGLAGGLIWNEQFF. The DNA for the CDR3 is TGTGCCAGCAGCTCCGGACTAGCGGGAGGGCTAATATGGAATGAGCAGTTCTTC. This sequence joins TRBV7-9 and TRBJ2-1; 15 positions agree with TRBD2. After removal of 4 bases from V and 7 bases from J, the junction contained 11 bases not matched to a gene. The germline CDR1 and CDR2 sequences are SEHNR and FQNEAQ (reference sequence). The CDR3 is 18 residues long.

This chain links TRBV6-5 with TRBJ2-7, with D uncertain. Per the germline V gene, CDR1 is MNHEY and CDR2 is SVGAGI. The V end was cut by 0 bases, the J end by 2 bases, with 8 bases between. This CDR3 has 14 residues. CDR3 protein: CASSYSNTAYEQYF. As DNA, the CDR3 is TGTGCCAGCAGTTACTCGAATACAGCCTACGAGCAGTACTTC.

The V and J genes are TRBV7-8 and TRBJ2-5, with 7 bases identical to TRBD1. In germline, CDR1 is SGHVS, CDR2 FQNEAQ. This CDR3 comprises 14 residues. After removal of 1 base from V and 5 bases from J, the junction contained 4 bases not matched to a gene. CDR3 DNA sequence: TGTGCCAGCAGCTTAGTAGGGGGCTACGAGACCCAGTACTTC. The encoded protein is CASSLVGGYETQYF.

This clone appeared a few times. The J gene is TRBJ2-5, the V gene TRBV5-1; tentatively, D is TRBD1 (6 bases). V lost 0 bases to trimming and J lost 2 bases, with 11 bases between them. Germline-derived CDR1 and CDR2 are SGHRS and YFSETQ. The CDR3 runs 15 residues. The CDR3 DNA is TGCGCCAGCAGCTTGGAAGGGGGTACTCAAGAGACCCAGTACTTC. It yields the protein CASSLEGGTQETQYF.

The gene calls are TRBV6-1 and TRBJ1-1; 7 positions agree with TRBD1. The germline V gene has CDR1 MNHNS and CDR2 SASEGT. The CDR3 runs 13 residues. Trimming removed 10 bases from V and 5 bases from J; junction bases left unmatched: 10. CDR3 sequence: CATAAQGQTEAFF. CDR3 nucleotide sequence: TGTGCCACCGCGGCCCAGGGACAGACTGAAGCTTTCTTT.

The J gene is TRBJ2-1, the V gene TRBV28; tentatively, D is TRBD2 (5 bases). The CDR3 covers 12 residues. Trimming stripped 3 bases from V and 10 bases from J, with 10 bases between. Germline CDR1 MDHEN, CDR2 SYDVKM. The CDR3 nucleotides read TGTGCCAGCAGTTTGATGGACTGGGAGCAGTTCTTC. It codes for CASSLMDWEQFF.

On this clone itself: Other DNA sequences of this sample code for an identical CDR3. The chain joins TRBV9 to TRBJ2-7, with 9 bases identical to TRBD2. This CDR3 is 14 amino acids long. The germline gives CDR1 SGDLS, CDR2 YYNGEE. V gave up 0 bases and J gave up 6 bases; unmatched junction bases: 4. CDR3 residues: CASSVEGLAGEQYF. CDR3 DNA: TGTGCCAGCAGCGTAGAGGGACTAGCTGGCGAGCAGTACTTC. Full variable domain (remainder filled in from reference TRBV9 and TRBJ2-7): DSGVTQTPKHLITATGQRVTLRCSPRSGDLSVYWYQQSLDQGLQFLIQYYNGEERAKGNILERFSAQQFPDLHSELNLSSLELGDSALYFCASSVEGLAGEQYFGPGTRLTVT.

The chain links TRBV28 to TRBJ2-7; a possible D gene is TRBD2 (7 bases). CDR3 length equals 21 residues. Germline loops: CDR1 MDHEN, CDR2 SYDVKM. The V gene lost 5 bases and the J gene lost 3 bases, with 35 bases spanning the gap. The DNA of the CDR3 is TGTGCCAGCAGTAGGACGGGCTATGGGCAGGGGACGACCGGGAGGAACTACGAGCAGTACTTC. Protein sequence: CASSRTGYGQGTTGRNYEQYF. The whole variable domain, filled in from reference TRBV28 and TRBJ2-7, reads DVKVTQSSRYLVKRTGEKVFLECVQDMDHENMFWYRQDPGLGLRLIYFSYDVKMKEKGDIPEGYSVSREKKERFSLILESASTNQTSMYLCASSRTGYGQGTTGRNYEQYFGPGTRLTVT.

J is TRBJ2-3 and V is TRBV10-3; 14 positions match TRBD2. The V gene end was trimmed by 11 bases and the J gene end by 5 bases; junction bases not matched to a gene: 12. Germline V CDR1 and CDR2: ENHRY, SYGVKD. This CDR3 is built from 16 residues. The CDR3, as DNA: TGTGCCGTACAGGTTAGTGGACTAGCGGGAGGAGATACGCAGTATTTT. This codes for CAVQVSGLAGGDTQYF.

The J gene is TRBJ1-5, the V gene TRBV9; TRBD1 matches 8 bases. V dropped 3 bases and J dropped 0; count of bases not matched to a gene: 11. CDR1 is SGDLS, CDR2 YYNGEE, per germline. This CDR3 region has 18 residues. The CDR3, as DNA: TGTGCCAGCAGCGCCGGGACCACAGGGGGGGTTAGCAATCAGCCCCAGCATTTT. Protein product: CASSAGTTGGVSNQPQHF.

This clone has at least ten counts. The chain's CDR3 is CASSYDRAPYGYTF. In DNA, the CDR3 is TGTGCCAGCAGTTACGACAGGGCTCCCTATGGCTACACCTTC. J is TRBJ1-2 and V is TRBV6-5, with TRBD1 identical over 7 bases. The CDR3 consists of 14 residues. The trim removed 2 bases at V and 4 bases at J, leaving 4 bases unmatched. CDR1 is MNHEY, CDR2 SVGAGI, per germline.

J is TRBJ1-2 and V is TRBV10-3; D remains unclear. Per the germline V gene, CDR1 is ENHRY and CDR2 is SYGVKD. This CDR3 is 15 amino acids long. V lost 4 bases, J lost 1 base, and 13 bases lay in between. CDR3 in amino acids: CAISGQISSNYGYTF. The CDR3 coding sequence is TGTGCCATCAGTGGCCAGATAAGCAGTAACTATGGCTACACCTTC.